The 8 T cell receptor beta chains presented below share a single source sample, sequenced in a study of a mutant IDH1 vaccine in newly diagnosed glioma. These receptors' antigens are unknown. Documented time point: week 47, end of study. Topical imiquimod accompanied each vaccine dose, which consisted of 300 ug of mutant IDH1 20-mer peptide. TCRdb's copy holds only in-frame clones and misses some; the assay was immunoSEQ multiplex PCR. The data show around 54,000 clones, over 80% seen once. The specimen was PBMCs, collected from a glioma patient whose treatment included an IDH1 peptide vaccine. The receptors stem from a woman in her 50s with glioma.

The chain is built from TRBV5-1 and TRBJ1-2; no clear D. Germline-derived CDR1 and CDR2 are SGHRS and YFSETQ. V was trimmed by 4 bases and J by 5 bases, leaving 18 bases between them. The CDR3 sequence is 15 residues long. The CDR3 spells CASSPLGPSPYGYTF. CDR3 nucleotide sequence: TGCGCCAGCAGCCCCCTTGGTCCCTCCCCATATGGCTACACCTTC.

CDR3 protein: CAIRDRGQEKLFF. The CDR3 DNA is TGTGCCATCAGGGACAGGGGGCAAGAAAAACTGTTTTTT. The chain couples TRBV10-3 to TRBJ1-4; 11 bases align to TRBD1. The germline gives CDR1 ENHRY, CDR2 SYGVKD. V shed 6 bases and J 8 bases; nucleotides not matched to a gene: 2. The length of the CDR3 is 13 residues.

In this sample, this clone turned up a few times. J is TRBJ1-5 and V is TRBV6-1; D uncertain. Germline loops: CDR1 MNHNS, CDR2 SASEGT. The length of the CDR3 is 13 residues. The V gene lost 6 bases and the J gene lost 4 bases, with 10 bases spanning the gap. CDR3 sequence (DNA): TGTGCCAGCAGGTCAACAAATAATCAGCCCCAGCATTTT. It is translated as CASRSTNNQPQHF.

The DNA for the CDR3 is TGTGCCAGCAGCCAAGAGAGGACCTCTGGAAACACCATATATTTT. This translates into CASSQERTSGNTIYF. The chain joins TRBV4-2 to TRBJ1-3; D ambiguous. Germline V gene data show CDR1 as LGHNA and CDR2 as YNFKEQ. Trimming stripped 0 bases from V and 0 bases from J, with 6 bases between. The length of the CDR3 is 15 residues.

The chain is built from TRBV19 and TRBJ1-6; TRBD1 agrees at 7 bases. CDR1 and CDR2 (germline): LNHDA, SQIVND (reference sequence). There are 16 residues in the CDR3. Unmatched junction bases numbered 3, after V lost 4 bases and J lost 0 bases. The CDR3 DNA sequence: TGTGCCAGTAGTACGACAGGGAGCTCCTATAATTCACCCCTCCACTTT. Residues: CASSTTGSSYNSPLHF.

This chain links TRBV6-1 with TRBJ1-1; D not certain. Trimming pared 3 bases from V and 1 base from J, leaving 6 bases between. CDR3 length equals 13 residues. CDR1 is MNHNS and CDR2 is SASEGT in the germline V gene. The CDR3 DNA reads as TGTGCCAGCAGTGAGACCTGGAACACTGAAGCTTTCTTT. Its translation is CASSETWNTEAFF.

The genes are TRBV7-2 and TRBJ1-3, with D possibly being TRBD1 (6 bases). Germline assignment: CDR1 SGHTA and CDR2 FQGNSA. Trimming left V 3 bases short and J 4 bases short, with 13 bases between. CDR3 length equals 15 residues. This chain's CDR3 is CASSFRDTSGNTIYF. The DNA for the CDR3 is TGTGCCAGCAGCTTCCGGGACACCTCCGGAAACACCATATATTTT.

CDR3 sequence: CASSLQDVPETQYF. The CDR3 DNA sequence: TGTGCCAGCAGCTTACAGGACGTCCCCGAGACCCAGTACTTC. The chain has TRBV5-4 and TRBJ2-5; D might be TRBD1 (5 bases). Deletions cut 2 bases from V and 5 bases from J, with 13 bases between. This CDR3 is 14 amino acids long. Germline-derived CDR1 and CDR2 are SGHNT and YYREEE (reference sequence).